This T cell receptor (beta chain) emerged from a study of early stage breast cancer tumors. In the study overall: Invasive lobular carcinomas made up about 35% of the 12 ER+/PR+/HER2- tumors. Overall study results and limits: Compared with adjacent normal breast tissue, tumors showed roughly 2.5-fold greater T cell density and higher clonality.

CDR3 length: 15 amino acids. Germline assignment: CDR1 SGHKS and CDR2 YYEKEE (reference sequence). V shed 4 bases, J shed 5 bases, and the junction held 2 bases outside the gene matches. TCRdb keeps only in-frame clones here, not all; method: immunoSEQ multiplex PCR. The data contain more than 65,000 clones, 80% of them singletons. This clone was observed a few times. Its antigen is as yet unknown. Sequencing was carried out using blood. The origin of this receptor is a person in their 40s with breast cancer. The rearrangement links TRBV5-5 to TRBJ2-1; 14 bases are shared with TRBD2. The CDR3 coding sequence is TGTGCCAGCAGCGGGACTAGCGGGAGTAACAATGAGCAGTTCTTC. Translated: CASSGTSGSNNEQFF.